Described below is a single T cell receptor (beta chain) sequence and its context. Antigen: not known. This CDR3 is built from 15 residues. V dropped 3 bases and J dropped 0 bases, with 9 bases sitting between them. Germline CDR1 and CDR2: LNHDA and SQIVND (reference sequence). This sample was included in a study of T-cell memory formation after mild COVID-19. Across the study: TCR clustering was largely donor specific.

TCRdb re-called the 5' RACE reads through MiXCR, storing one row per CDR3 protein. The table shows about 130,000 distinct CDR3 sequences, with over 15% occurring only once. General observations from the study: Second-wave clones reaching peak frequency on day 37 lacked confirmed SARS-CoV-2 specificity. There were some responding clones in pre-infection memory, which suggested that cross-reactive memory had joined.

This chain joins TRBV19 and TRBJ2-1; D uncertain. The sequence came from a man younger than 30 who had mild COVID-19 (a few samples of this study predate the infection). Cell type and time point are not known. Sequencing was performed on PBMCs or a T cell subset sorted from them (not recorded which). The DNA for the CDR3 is TGTGCCAGTAGTATTGGTCCATTCTCCTACAATGAGCAGTTCTTC. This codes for CASSIGPFSYNEQFF.